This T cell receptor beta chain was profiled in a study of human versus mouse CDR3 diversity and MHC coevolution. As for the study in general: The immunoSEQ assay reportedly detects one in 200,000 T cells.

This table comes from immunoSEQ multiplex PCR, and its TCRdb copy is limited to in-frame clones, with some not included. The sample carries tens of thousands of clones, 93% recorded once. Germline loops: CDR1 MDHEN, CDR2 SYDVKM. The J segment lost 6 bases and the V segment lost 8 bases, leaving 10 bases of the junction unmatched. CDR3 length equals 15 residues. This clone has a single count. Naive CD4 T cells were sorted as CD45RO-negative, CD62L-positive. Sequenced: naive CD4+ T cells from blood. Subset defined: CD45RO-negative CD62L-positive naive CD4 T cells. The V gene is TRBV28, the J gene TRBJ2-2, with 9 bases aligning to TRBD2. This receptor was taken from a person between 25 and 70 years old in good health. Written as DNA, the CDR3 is TGTGCCAGCGAGGGGTTAGCGGGAGCATCCGGGGAGCTGTTTTTT. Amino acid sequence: CASEGLAGASGELFF. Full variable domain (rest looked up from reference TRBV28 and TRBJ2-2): DVKVTQSSRYLVKRTGEKVFLECVQDMDHENMFWYRQDPGLGLRLIYFSYDVKMKEKGDIPEGYSVSREKKERFSLILESASTNQTSMYLCASEGLAGASGELFFGEGSRLTVL.